The entry below gives a single T cell receptor beta chain sequence along with its context. These data belong to a study of blood T cell repertoires in COVID-19. Study-wide background: Some COVID-19 samples were acute and others convalescent; all came from the United States, Italy and Spain. PBMCs, B-cell-depleted T cells, or T cells were the source of the cDNA or gDNA that made up the material.

Germline lookup yields CDR1 MNHEY and CDR2 SVGEGT. CDR3 length: 12 amino acids. The J segment lost 7 bases and the V segment lost 6 bases, leaving 6 bases of the junction unmatched. In the authors' workflow: Amplification of reference gene primers was used by the study to estimate nucleated cell counts. The repertoire was sequenced with immunoSEQ multiplex PCR; TCRdb's copy has only in-frame clones and lacks some. That table supplies the V and J calls and clone size; D and trimming were determined from the DNA. The sample contains 120,000 or so clones, 70% to 90% of which appear only once. The TCR was taken from a man in his forties or fifties with acute or convalescent COVID-19. The sequencing sample was made of peripheral blood. V and J are TRBV6-2 or TRBV6-3 and TRBJ2-7; TRBD1 agrees at 7 bases. The CDR3 here is CASSRTGLEQYF. The CDR3 DNA is TGTGCCAGCAGCAGGACAGGTCTGGAGCAGTACTTC.